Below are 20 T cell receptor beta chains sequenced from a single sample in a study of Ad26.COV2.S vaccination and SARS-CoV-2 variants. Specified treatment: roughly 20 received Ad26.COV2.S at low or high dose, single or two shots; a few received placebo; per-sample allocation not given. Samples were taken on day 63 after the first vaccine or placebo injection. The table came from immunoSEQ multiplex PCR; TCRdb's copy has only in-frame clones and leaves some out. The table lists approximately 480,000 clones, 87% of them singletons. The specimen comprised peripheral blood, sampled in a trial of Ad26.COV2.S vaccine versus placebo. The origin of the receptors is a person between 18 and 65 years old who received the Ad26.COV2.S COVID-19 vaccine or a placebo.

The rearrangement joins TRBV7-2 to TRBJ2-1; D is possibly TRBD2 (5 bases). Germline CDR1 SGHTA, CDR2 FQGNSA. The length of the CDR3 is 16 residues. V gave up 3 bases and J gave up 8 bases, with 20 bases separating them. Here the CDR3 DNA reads TGTGCCAGCAGCTTTATCACTATGGCGGGCCCCGATGAGCAGTTCTTC. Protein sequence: CASSFITMAGPDEQFF.

Here the CDR3 reads CASSLRPRNEQFF. DNA for the CDR3: TGTGCCAGCAGCTTACGACCCCGAAATGAGCAGTTCTTC. The chain employs TRBV7-8 and TRBJ2-1; D ambiguous. Germline loops: CDR1 SGHVS, CDR2 FQNEAQ. The CDR3 totals 13 residues. V dropped 2 bases and J dropped 7 bases, with 9 bases sitting between them.

The CDR3 here is CASSLTGGNQPQHF. The CDR3 nucleotides read TGTGCCAGCAGTTTAACAGGGGGCAATCAGCCCCAGCATTTT. V usage is TRBV6-5 and J usage is TRBJ1-5; 7 bases are shared with TRBD1. This CDR3 has 14 residues. With 4 bases clipped from V and 2 bases from J, the junction kept 2 bases outside the gene matches. Germline values: CDR1 MNHEY, CDR2 SVGAGI.

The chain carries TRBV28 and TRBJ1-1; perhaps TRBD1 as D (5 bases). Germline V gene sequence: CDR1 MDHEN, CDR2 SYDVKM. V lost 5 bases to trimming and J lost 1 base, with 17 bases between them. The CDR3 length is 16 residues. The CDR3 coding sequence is TGTGCCAGCAGTCCCAATCGTTGGGGCCGGAACACTGAAGCTTTCTTT. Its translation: CASSPNRWGRNTEAFF.

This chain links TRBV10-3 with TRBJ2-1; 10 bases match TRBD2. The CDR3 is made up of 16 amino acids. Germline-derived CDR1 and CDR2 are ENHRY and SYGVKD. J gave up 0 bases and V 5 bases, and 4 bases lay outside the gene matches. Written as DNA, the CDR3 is TGTGCCATCAGTCAATCTAGCGGGAGCTCCTACAATGAGCAGTTCTTC. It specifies CAISQSSGSSYNEQFF.

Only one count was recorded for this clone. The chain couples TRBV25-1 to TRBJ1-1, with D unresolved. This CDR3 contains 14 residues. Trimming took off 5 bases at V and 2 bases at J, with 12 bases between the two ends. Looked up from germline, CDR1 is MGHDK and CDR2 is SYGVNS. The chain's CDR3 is CASSSPGSNTEAFF. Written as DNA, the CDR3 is TGTGCCAGCAGTTCCCCCGGATCCAACACTGAAGCTTTCTTT.

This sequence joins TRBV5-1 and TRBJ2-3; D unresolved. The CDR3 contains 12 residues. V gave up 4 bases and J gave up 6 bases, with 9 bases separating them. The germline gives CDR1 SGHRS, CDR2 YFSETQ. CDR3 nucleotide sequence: TGCGCCAGCAGCGCGAGACTGGATACGCAGTATTTT. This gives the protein CASSARLDTQYF. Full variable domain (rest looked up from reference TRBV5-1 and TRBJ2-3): KAGVTQTPRYLIKTRGQQVTLSCSPISGHRSVSWYQQTPGQGLQFLFEYFSETQRNKGNFPGRFSGRQFSNSRSEMNVSTLELGDSALYLCASSARLDTQYFGPGTRLTVL.

CDR3 bases: TGTGCCAGCTCATCTACAGGGAACGAGCAGTACTTC. Its protein is CASSSTGNEQYF. V gene TRBV18 combines with J gene TRBJ2-7, with D maybe TRBD1 (6 bases). The CDR3 totals 12 residues. Germline-derived CDR1 and CDR2 are KGHSH and LQKENI. V lost 5 bases to trimming and J lost 5 bases, with 10 bases between them.

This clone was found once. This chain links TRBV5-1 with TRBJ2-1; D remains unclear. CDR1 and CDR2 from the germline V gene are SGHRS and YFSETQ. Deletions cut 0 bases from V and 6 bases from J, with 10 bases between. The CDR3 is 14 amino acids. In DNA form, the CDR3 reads TGCGCCAGCAGCTTGGATCCAGTTTCCAATGAGCAGTTCTTC. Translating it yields CASSLDPVSNEQFF.

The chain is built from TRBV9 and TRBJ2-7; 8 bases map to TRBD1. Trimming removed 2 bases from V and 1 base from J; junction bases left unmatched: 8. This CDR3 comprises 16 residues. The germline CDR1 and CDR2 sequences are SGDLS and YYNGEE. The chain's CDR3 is CASSVDPGGRSYEQYF. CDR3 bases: TGTGCCAGCAGCGTGGACCCAGGGGGCAGATCCTACGAGCAGTACTTC.

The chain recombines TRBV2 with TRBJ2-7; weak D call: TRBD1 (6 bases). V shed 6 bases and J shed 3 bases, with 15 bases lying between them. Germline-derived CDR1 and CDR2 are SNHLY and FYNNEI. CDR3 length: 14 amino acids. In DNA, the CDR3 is TGTGCCAGCAGCCGAGGGGGTCAGGGCTACGAGCAGTACTTC. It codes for CASSRGGQGYEQYF.

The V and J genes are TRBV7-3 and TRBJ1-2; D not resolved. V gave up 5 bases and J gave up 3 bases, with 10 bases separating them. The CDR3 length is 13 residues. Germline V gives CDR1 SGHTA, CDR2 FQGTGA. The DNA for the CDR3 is TGTGCCAGCAGCCCGCCGGGCGACTATGGCTACACCTTC. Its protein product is CASSPPGDYGYTF.

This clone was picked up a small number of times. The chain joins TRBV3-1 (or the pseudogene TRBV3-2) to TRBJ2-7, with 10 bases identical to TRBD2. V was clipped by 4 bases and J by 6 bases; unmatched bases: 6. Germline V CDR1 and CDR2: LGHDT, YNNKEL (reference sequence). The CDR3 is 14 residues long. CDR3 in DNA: TGTGCCAGCAGCCCCTACTCTAGCGGGAGCGAGCAGTACTTC. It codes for CASSPYSSGSEQYF.

Here the CDR3 reads CASSLVAGAASDEKLFF. CDR3 coding DNA: TGTGCCAGCAGCTTAGTGGCGGGGGCCGCCAGTGATGAAAAACTGTTTTTT. The rearrangement joins TRBV13 to TRBJ1-4; a weak D match, TRBD1 (6 bases). Trimming stripped 1 base from V and 6 bases from J, with 18 bases between. This CDR3 has 17 amino acids. Looked up from germline, CDR1 is PRHDT and CDR2 is FYEKMQ (reference sequence).

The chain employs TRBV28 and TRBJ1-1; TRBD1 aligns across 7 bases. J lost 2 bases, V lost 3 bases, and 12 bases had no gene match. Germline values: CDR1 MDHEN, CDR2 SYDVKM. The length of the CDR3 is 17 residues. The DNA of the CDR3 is TGTGCCAGCAGTTTCTACCGGTGGGGACAGTCCAACACTGAAGCTTTCTTT. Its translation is CASSFYRWGQSNTEAFF. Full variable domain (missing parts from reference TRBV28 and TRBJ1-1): DVKVTQSSRYLVKRTGEKVFLECVQDMDHENMFWYRQDPGLGLRLIYFSYDVKMKEKGDIPEGYSVSREKKERFSLILESASTNQTSMYLCASSFYRWGQSNTEAFFGQGTRLTVV.

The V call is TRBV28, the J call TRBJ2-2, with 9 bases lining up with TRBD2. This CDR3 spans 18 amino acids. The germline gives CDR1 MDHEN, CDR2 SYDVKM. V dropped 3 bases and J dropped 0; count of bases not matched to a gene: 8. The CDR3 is CASSLAGGGTTNTGELFF. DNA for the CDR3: TGTGCCAGCAGTTTGGCGGGAGGGGGAACTACGAACACCGGGGAGCTGTTTTTT.

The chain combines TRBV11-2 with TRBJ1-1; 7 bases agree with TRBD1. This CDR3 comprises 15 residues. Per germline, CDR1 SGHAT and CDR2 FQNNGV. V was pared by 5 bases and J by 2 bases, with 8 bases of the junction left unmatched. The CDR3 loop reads CASSPRTGANTEAFF. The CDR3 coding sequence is TGTGCCAGCAGCCCACGGACAGGAGCAAACACTGAAGCTTTCTTT.

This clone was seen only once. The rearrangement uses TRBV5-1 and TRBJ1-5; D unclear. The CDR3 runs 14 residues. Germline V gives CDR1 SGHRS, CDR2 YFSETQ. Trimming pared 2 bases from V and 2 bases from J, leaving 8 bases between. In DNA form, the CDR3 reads TGCGCCAGCAGCTTCGACGGCGGCAATCAGCCCCAGCATTTT. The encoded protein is CASSFDGGNQPQHF.

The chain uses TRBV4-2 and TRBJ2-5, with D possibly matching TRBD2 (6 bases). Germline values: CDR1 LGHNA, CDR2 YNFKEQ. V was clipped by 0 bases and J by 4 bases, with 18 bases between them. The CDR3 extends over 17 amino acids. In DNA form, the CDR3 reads TGTGCCAGCAGCCAAGAAATGCGGTCTCGAGCGGGAGAGACCCAGTACTTC. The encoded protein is CASSQEMRSRAGETQYF.

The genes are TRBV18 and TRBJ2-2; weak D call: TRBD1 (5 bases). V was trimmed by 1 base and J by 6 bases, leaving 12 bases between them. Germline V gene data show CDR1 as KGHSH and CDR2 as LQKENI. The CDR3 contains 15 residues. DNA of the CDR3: TGTGCCAGCTCACCACTACAGGAAGGGTCCGGGGAGCTGTTTTTT. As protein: CASSPLQEGSGELFF. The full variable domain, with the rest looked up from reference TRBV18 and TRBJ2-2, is NAGVMQNPRHLVRRRGQEARLRCSPMKGHSHVYWYRQLPEEGLKFMVYLQKENIIDESGMPKERFSAEFPKEGPSILRIQQVVRGDSAAYFCASSPLQEGSGELFFGEGSRLTVL.